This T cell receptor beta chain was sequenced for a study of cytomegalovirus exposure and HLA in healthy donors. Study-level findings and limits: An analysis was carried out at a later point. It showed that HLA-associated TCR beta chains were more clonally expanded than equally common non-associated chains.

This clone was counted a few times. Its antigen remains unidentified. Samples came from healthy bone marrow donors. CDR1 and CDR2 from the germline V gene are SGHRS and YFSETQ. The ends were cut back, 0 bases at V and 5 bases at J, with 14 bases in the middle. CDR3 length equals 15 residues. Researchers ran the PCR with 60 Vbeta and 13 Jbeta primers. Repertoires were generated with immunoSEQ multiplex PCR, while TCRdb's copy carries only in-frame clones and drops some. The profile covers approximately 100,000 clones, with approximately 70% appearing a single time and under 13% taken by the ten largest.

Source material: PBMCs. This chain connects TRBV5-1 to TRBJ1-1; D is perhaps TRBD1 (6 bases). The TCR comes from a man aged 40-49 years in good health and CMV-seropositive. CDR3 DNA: TGCGCCAGCAGCTTGGGGACAGCGAAGGGGACTGAAGCTTTCTTT. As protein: CASSLGTAKGTEAFF.